This T cell receptor beta chain was profiled in a study of OX40 agonist ivuxolimab in advanced cancers. The study in broad terms: Ivuxolimab was a fully human IgG2 agonistic monoclonal antibody targeting the costimulatory receptor OX40 (CD134). The point of sequencing TCRbeta in the periphery was to test whether ivuxolimab changed TCR sequence diversity and drove clonal T-cell expansion. Patients were allowed to have had prior anti-PD-1, anti-PD-L1 or anti-CTLA-4 therapy, and 40% of the dose-escalation patients had previously received checkpoint inhibitors. The monotherapy dose-escalation portion (N = 52 patients) of the phase I ivuxolimab trial is reported in the paper. A male proportion of roughly 80% and a mean age of 60 years, ranging from 23 to 79, were recorded for the dose-escalation cohort. Intravenous ivuxolimab was administered to patients every 2 weeks at six dose levels: 0.01, 0.1, 0.3, 1.5, 3 and 10 mg/kg. Of the roughly 53 patients in dose escalation, about 19 had hepatocellular carcinoma, about 15 had melanoma, 9 had renal cell carcinoma and 9 had head and neck cancer. Partial responses occurred in three dose-escalation patients: two with cutaneous melanoma and one with hepatocellular carcinoma. The study at large found these results: At doses of 0.1 to 3.0 mg/kg, clonal expansion of both CD4+ and CD8+ T cells in blood was seen between baseline and week 6. After ivuxolimab, CD8+ T cells had more expanded clones than CD4+ T cells on average. Partial responders in the 0.1-3.0 mg/kg groups had among the lowest normalized peripheral clonal expansion, especially among CD8+ T cells. Low levels of normalized T-cell clonal expansion were also seen in some patients who did not respond. The antigen specificity of the peripheral T cells that underwent clonal expansion was not determined.

On this clone itself: Its antigen specificity is not known. Base qualities were left out, and no much larger clone turns up one base away.

Patients with a history of autoimmune disease or receiving systemic immunosuppression were excluded from the trial. Peripheral blood for TCR sequencing was drawn from every dose cohort at baseline, at cycle 4 day 1 and at cycle 7 day 1. Samples were obtained from an open-label, multicenter, first-in-human phase I dose-escalation trial of ivuxolimab. The trial enrolled adults with locally advanced or metastatic head and neck squamous cell, hepatocellular, melanoma or renal cell carcinoma. Before TCR sequencing, CD4+ T cells and CD8+ T cells from peripheral blood were sorted into separate populations. The CDR3 numbers 15 residues from cysteine through phenylalanine. The retained sequence is limited to the CDR3, 45 bases, with the frame set at the first base. CDR1 and CDR2 (MNHEY, SMNVEV) derive from the germline V gene (reference sequence). The V end loses 7 bases and the J end loses 3 bases, and a stretch of 16 bases separates them.

Genomic DNA was extracted from sorted cells for sequencing of the TCRbeta CDR3 region. TCRbeta CDR3 regions were sequenced using the immunoSEQ Assay. TCRdb re-hosts the immuneACCESS table, in-frame sequences only. Its copies lack some clones; in the studies checked, an unresolved V gene accounts for under half of them, and the cause for the rest is not known. Counted in this sample were under 45,000 clones; roughly 84% of them appeared once. Over 1.5% of the sample is taken by the ten largest. The input for sequencing was CD4+ or CD8+ T cells sorted from blood, taken in a trial of the OX40 agonist ivuxolimab. This TCR was recovered from an adult with an advanced solid tumor such as melanoma, head and neck, liver or kidney cancer. The V and J segments used are TRBV27 and TRBJ2-1; matching of 7 bases hints at TRBD1 as the D gene. Here the CDR3 is given as CASNPTRGVYNEQFF. The DNA sequence reads TGTGCCAGCAACCCTACCAGGGGGGTCTACAATGAGCAGTTCTTC.